Presented here are 29 T cell receptor beta chains from one specimen sequenced in a study of CD8 T cells in ankylosing spondylitis. General study points: Made up of eight or nine highly homologous variants, a TCR beta motif appeared characteristic of ankylosing spondylitis blood.

No antigen has been assigned to these receptors. TCRdb passed the 5' RACE reads through MiXCR, listing each CDR3 protein once. Of 350,000 to 450,000 distinct CDR3 sequences listed, roughly 27% are singletons. The sequenced sample was blood, either unsorted or a sorted T cell fraction (not recorded which). These receptors all stem from a male donor with ankylosing spondylitis.

This clonotype came up many times. The chain uses TRBV5-1 and TRBJ2-3; D not resolved. Germline CDR1 reads SGHRS; CDR2 reads YFSETQ. The CDR3 covers 15 residues. Trimming took off 4 bases at V and 2 bases at J, with 14 bases between the two ends. The CDR3 loop reads CASSPLRSDTDTQYF. The CDR3, as DNA: TGCGCCAGCAGCCCCTTGCGGAGTGACACAGATACGCAGTATTTT.

This chain joins TRBV20-1 and TRBJ2-3; TRBD2 matches at 9 bases. Germline assignment: CDR1 DFQATT and CDR2 SNEGSKA (reference sequence). CDR3 length: 15 residues. The V and J ends lost 4 bases and 1 base, in that order; junction bases with no gene match: 6. DNA of the CDR3: TGCAGTGCTAATGGAGCGGGAGGCGGCACAGATACGCAGTATTTT. Encoded protein: CSANGAGGGTDTQYF.

The count of this clonotype is one. This rearrangement joins TRBV6-6 to TRBJ2-2; D is possibly TRBD1 (6 bases). Germline V lookup: CDR1 MNHNY, CDR2 SVGAGI (reference sequence). V was cut by 7 bases and J by 3 bases, with 9 bases left in between. The CDR3 contains 13 residues. CDR3 DNA: TGTGCCAGCAAAAAGGGGGACACCGGGGAGCTGTTTTTT. Protein: CASKKGDTGELFF.

This clonotype was counted between two and nine times. CDR3 in DNA: TGTGCCAGCAGCTTGGTGTGGGTTAACTATGGCTACACCTTC. It yields the protein CASSLVWVNYGYTF. The genes are TRBV5-6 and TRBJ1-2, with D hard to call. V was pared by 0 bases and J by 1 base, with 7 bases between. This CDR3 comprises 14 residues. Germline V gene data show CDR1 as SGHDT and CDR2 as YYEEEE.

The sample holds many counts of this clonotype. This rearrangement joins TRBV29-1 to TRBJ2-7; TRBD2 agrees at 10 bases. CDR1 and CDR2 from the germline V gene are SQVTM and ANQGSEA. The CDR3 sequence is 14 residues long. With V trimmed by 5 bases and J by 4 bases, 8 bases remained unmatched. CDR3 region: CSVFEREGGYEQYF. CDR3 sequence (DNA): TGCAGCGTTTTCGAGCGGGAGGGAGGGTACGAGCAGTACTTC.

This clonotype was seen at least ten times. The chain uses TRBV4-2 and TRBJ1-4; D gene unclear. Trimming shortened V by 0 bases and J by 3 bases, and 8 bases separated the two germline ends. The CDR3 has 15 residues. Germline values: CDR1 LGHNA, CDR2 YNFKEQ. The CDR3 nucleotides read TGTGCCAGCAGCCAAGAATTGACGGCTAATGAAAAACTGTTTTTT. This gives the protein CASSQELTANEKLFF.

In its sample, this clonotype was seen once. The rearrangement uses TRBV20-1 and TRBJ2-2; D unclear. From germline, CDR1 is DFQATT and CDR2 SNEGSKA (reference sequence). CDR3 length equals 14 residues. The V end was cut by 2 bases, the J end by 0 bases, with 7 bases between. CDR3 region: CSARPLSNTGELFF. Written as DNA, the CDR3 is TGCAGTGCTAGACCGCTCTCGAACACCGGGGAGCTGTTTTTT.

The gene calls are TRBV27 and TRBJ1-2; tentatively, D is TRBD1 (6 bases). The CDR3 has 13 amino acids. The V end lost 2 bases, the J end lost 6 bases, and 10 bases lay between the germline ends. Germline V gene sequence: CDR1 MNHEY, CDR2 SMNVEV (reference sequence). CDR3 coding DNA: TGTGCCAGCAGTTTAGTCGGGGGCCATGGCTACACCTTC. Its translation: CASSLVGGHGYTF.

With regard to this clonotype: A much larger clone lies a single base off, so this may be a read error. The chain couples TRBV10-3 to TRBJ1-1, with D tentatively TRBD1 (5 bases). Germline lookup yields CDR1 ENHRY and CDR2 SYGVKD. The CDR3 covers 16 residues. CDR3 DNA: TGTGCCATCGGGCCTGGGGGGGTTCGCTTGAACACTGAAGCTATCTTT. Translated, it gives CAIGPGGVRLNTEAIF.

The chain couples TRBV11-2 to TRBJ2-5; 8 positions match TRBD1. The V and J ends lost 0 bases and 2 bases, in that order; junction bases with no gene match: 5. The CDR3 runs to 16 residues. Germline V lookup: CDR1 SGHAT, CDR2 FQNNGV. CDR3: CASSLDSGTGQETQYF. The CDR3 region has the DNA TGTGCCAGCAGCTTAGATTCAGGGACAGGACAAGAGACCCAGTACTTC.

This clonotype was recorded a few times. The genes are TRBV21-1 and TRBJ2-7. TRBV21-1 is tagged as a pseudogene. This CDR3 comprises 13 residues. The CDR3 DNA is TGTGCCAGCAGCAGGGAGGACTCCTACGAGCAGTACGTC. Its protein is CASSREDSYEQYV.

The chain joins TRBV4-1 to TRBJ2-1; D is perhaps TRBD2 (6 bases). The CDR3 is 15 residues long. Trimming shortened V by 0 bases and J by 10 bases, and 16 bases separated the two germline ends. Germline V gene data show CDR1 as MGHRA and CDR2 as YSYEKL. The DNA of the CDR3 is TGCGCCAGCAGCCAAGACGGGAACCGGGGGAGAGAGCAGTTCTTC. It codes for CASSQDGNRGREQFF.

The rearrangement uses TRBV9 and TRBJ2-7; D gene unclear. CDR1 SGDLS and CDR2 YYNGEE come from the germline V gene. V was shortened by 0 bases and J by 0 bases, with 7 bases between the two germline ends. The CDR3 is 14 residues long. The CDR3 coding sequence is TGTGCCAGCAGCGTAGAGATTGCCTCCTACGAGCAGTACTTC. Amino acid sequence: CASSVEIASYEQYF.

This clonotype was counted a few times. This rearrangement joins TRBV4-2 to TRBJ2-2; no definite D call. Trimming took 4 bases from V and 6 from J, leaving 12 bases between them. The CDR3 consists of 14 residues. In germline, CDR1 is LGHNA, CDR2 YNFKEQ. CDR3 in amino acids: CASSPRLGAGELFF. The CDR3 nucleotides are TGTGCCAGCAGCCCGCGCCTAGGCGCCGGGGAGCTGTTTTTT.

This clonotype was observed a few times. The chain joins TRBV12-3 or TRBV12-4 to TRBJ1-5; D is unclear. The CDR3 runs 16 residues. V lost 0 bases and J lost 3, with 12 bases in between. This CDR3 is CASSLATAVLNQPQHF. Here the CDR3 DNA reads TGTGCCAGCAGTTTAGCTACAGCGGTCCTCAATCAGCCCCAGCATTTT.

The chain joins TRBV5-5 to TRBJ2-1; D remains unclear. There are 13 residues in the CDR3. V was clipped by 1 base and J by 3 bases, with 5 bases between them. CDR1 SGHKS and CDR2 YYEKEE come from the germline V gene (reference sequence). The DNA for the CDR3 is TGTGCCAGCAGCTTGAGCTTCTACAATGAGCAGTTCTTC. It codes for CASSLSFYNEQFF.

V and J are TRBV20-1 and TRBJ1-3; the match to TRBD1 covers 8 bases. Germline V gene data show CDR1 as DFQATT and CDR2 as SNEGSKA (reference sequence). V lost 0 bases and J lost 0; bases outside the gene matches: 1. The CDR3 totals 15 residues. For the CDR3, the DNA is TGCAGTGCTAGAGATGGACAGGGCTCTGGAAACACCATATATTTT. Translating it yields CSARDGQGSGNTIYF.

This clonotype came up a few times. The chain carries TRBV12-3 or TRBV12-4 and TRBJ1-2; possible D gene TRBD1, 6 bases. V lost 6 bases and J lost 3, with 17 bases in between. The CDR3 runs 15 residues. The CDR3 DNA sequence: TGTGCCAGCAGACGGTCCCCGGGACACTACTATGGCTACACCTTC. Translating it yields CASRRSPGHYYGYTF.

V is TRBV5-5 and J is TRBJ2-7, with no clear D. The CDR3 length is 14 residues. The V and J ends lost 0 bases and 6 bases respectively, with 13 bases between them. Per the germline V gene, CDR1 is SGHKS and CDR2 is YYEKEE (reference sequence). CDR3 residues: CASSLELWAAEQYV. CDR3 in DNA: TGTGCCAGCAGCTTGGAGCTTTGGGCCGCCGAGCAGTACGTC.

J is TRBJ1-4 and V is TRBV5-1; D is perhaps TRBD1 (6 bases). CDR1 SGHRS and CDR2 YFSETQ come from the germline V gene. With 0 bases removed from V and 8 bases from J, the gap between germline ends came to 14 bases. The CDR3 has 15 amino acids. The CDR3 loop reads CASSLGSGGREKLFF. The CDR3, as DNA: TGCGCCAGCAGCTTGGGTTCCGGGGGCCGGGAAAAACTGTTTTTT.

The chain has TRBV4-2 and TRBJ2-1; maybe TRBD1 (5 bases). This CDR3 is 18 amino acids long. The germline V gene has CDR1 LGHNA and CDR2 YNFKEQ. V gave up 0 bases and J gave up 3 bases, with 18 bases separating them. As DNA, the CDR3 is TGTGCCAGCAGCCAAGATATTGGGCAGGGCAGGAACTACAATGAGCAGTTCTTC. It encodes CASSQDIGQGRNYNEQFF.

This clonotype showed up just a few times. This chain joins TRBV12-3 or TRBV12-4 and TRBJ1-1; the match to TRBD1 covers 8 bases. The CDR3 contains 15 residues. With 4 bases clipped from V and 2 bases from J, the junction kept 6 bases outside the gene matches. The CDR3 loop reads CASSSQTGDNTEAFF. CDR3 bases: TGTGCCAGCAGTTCCCAGACAGGGGATAACACTGAAGCTTTCTTT.

The J gene is TRBJ1-1, the V gene TRBV6-5; TRBD1 matches 8 bases. CDR1 and CDR2 (germline): MNHEY, SVGAGI. With V trimmed by 2 bases and J by 5 bases, 7 bases remained unmatched. The CDR3 length is 15 residues. CDR3 region: CASSYAGRGRTEAFF. CDR3 bases: TGTGCCAGCAGTTACGCGGGCAGGGGGCGTACTGAAGCTTTCTTT.

This clonotype was observed a few times. CDR3 amino acids: CASSPVASADTQYF. The CDR3 region has the DNA TGCGCCAGCAGCCCTGTGGCTAGCGCAGATACGCAGTATTTT. J is TRBJ2-3 and V is TRBV5-1; D may be TRBD2 (6 bases). Trimming shortened V by 4 bases and J by 4 bases, and 13 bases separated the two germline ends. Per germline, CDR1 SGHRS and CDR2 YFSETQ. The CDR3 length is 14 residues. The variable domain in full, with the rest retrieved from reference TRBV5-1 and TRBJ2-3, is KAGVTQTPRYLIKTRGQQVTLSCSPISGHRSVSWYQQTPGQGLQFLFEYFSETQRNKGNFPGRFSGRQFSNSRSEMNVSTLELGDSALYLCASSPVASADTQYFGPGTRLTVL.

The CDR3: CASSPHGGLISGYTF. In nucleotides, the CDR3 is TGTGCCAGCAGCCCCCATGGGGGGCTAATTTCGGGCTACACCTTC. The chain links TRBV9 to TRBJ1-2; tentative D call: TRBD1 (6 bases). The CDR3 contains 15 residues. CDR1 and CDR2 (germline): SGDLS, YYNGEE. Trimming took off 4 bases at V and 8 bases at J, with 21 bases between the two ends. The whole variable domain, remainder taken from reference TRBV9 and TRBJ1-2, is DSGVTQTPKHLITATGQRVTLRCSPRSGDLSVYWYQQSLDQGLQFLIQYYNGEERAKGNILERFSAQQFPDLHSELNLSSLELGDSALYFCASSPHGGLISGYTFGSGTRLTVV.

The CDR3 protein is CSARDLRGPPDTQYF. For the CDR3, the DNA is TGCAGTGCTAGAGATCTTCGAGGGCCCCCAGATACGCAGTATTTT. V is TRBV20-1 and J is TRBJ2-3, with D perhaps TRBD2 (5 bases). Germline V gives CDR1 DFQATT, CDR2 SNEGSKA (reference sequence). CDR3 length: 15 residues. Trimming took off 0 bases at V and 4 bases at J, with 14 bases between the two ends.

The rearrangement links TRBV2 to TRBJ1-2; no definite D call. The CDR3 is 13 amino acids. Per germline, CDR1 SNHLY and CDR2 FYNNEI. Trimming left V 3 bases short and J 7 bases short, with 12 bases between. Here the CDR3 DNA reads TGTGCCAGCAGTGAGGACCCATTAGGTGGCTACACCTTC. Translation: CASSEDPLGGYTF.

This clonotype was counted between two and nine times. The chain has TRBV20-1 and TRBJ1-5; D is unresolved. Per germline, CDR1 DFQATT and CDR2 SNEGSKA (reference sequence). The V end was cut by 0 bases, the J end by 5 bases, with 11 bases between. The CDR3 runs 14 residues. The CDR3 region is CSARERTGYQPQHF. The CDR3 nucleotides read TGCAGTGCTAGAGAACGGACGGGATATCAGCCCCAGCATTTT.

Many counts were recorded for this clonotype. The chain is built from TRBV6-2 or TRBV6-3 and TRBJ2-3; the D is unclear. V was pared by 1 base and J by 7 bases, with 15 bases between. Germline CDR1 MNHEY, CDR2 SVGEGT. The CDR3 loop spans 15 amino acids. CDR3 in amino acids: CASSYFGNLANTQYF. The CDR3 DNA follows: TGTGCCAGCAGTTACTTCGGTAACCTCGCGAATACGCAGTATTTT.